This T cell receptor beta chain was retrieved from a study of STAT5B mutations in CD4+ large granular lymphocyte leukemia. Study results and limitations: About 25% of private leukemic clonotypes occurred rarely in other patients' non-leukemic repertoires. Compared with healthy controls (2/35), patient top clones favored TRBV06 (8/27).

A word on this clone: What it binds is not known.

Some clones are missing from TCRdb's copy, which holds only in-frame ones; the method was immunoSEQ multiplex PCR. Among roughly 34,000 clones listed, less than 85% were seen once. CDR3 length: 16 amino acids. Trimming cost V 2 bases and J 4 bases; bases outside gene matches: 7. Per the germline V gene, CDR1 is SGHRS and CDR2 is YFSETQ. This clonotype was sampled from a human donor in good health. The chain combines TRBV5-1 with TRBJ2-1, with TRBD2 matching 9 bases. The sequencing input was CD4+ T cells from blood buffy coats. The CDR3 here is CASSFSGTSSYNEQFF. In DNA, the CDR3 is TGCGCCAGCAGCTTTTCCGGGACTAGCTCATACAATGAGCAGTTCTTC.